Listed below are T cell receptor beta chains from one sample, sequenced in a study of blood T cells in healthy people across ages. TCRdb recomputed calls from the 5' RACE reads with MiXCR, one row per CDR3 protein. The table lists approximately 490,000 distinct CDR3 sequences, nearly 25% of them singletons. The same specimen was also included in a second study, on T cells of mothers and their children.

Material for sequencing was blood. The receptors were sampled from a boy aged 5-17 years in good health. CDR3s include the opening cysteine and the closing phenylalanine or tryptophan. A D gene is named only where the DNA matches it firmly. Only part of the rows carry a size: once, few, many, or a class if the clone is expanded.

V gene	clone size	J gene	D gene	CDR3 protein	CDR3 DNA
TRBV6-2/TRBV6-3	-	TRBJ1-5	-	CASSYLREDQPQHF	TGTGCCAGCAGTTACTTGCGGGAAGATCAGCCCCAGCATTTT
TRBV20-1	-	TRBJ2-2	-	CSARDRNTGELFF	TGCAGTGCTAGGGATAGGAACACCGGGGAGCTGTTTTTT
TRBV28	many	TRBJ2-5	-	CASSRSGFAQETQYF	TGTGCCAGCAGTAGGAGCGGGTTCGCCCAAGAGACCCAGTACTTC
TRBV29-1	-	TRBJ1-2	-	CSVEEGRGRLDNYGYTF	TGCAGCGTTGAAGAAGGTAGGGGGAGACTCGATAACTATGGCTACACCTTC
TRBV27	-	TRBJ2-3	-	CASSSYISTDTQYF	TGTGCCAGCAGTTCCTACATAAGCACAGATACGCAGTATTTT
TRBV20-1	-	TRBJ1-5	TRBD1	CSARDRTGVGQPQHF	TGCAGTGCTAGGGATCGGACAGGGGTCGGTCAGCCCCAGCATTTT
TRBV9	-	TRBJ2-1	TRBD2	CASSRSGLAYNEQFF	TGTGCCAGCAGCCGCTCGGGACTAGCCTACAATGAGCAGTTCTTC
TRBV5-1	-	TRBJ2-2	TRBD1	CASSWTGPTGELFF	TGCGCCAGCAGCTGGACAGGACCTACCGGGGAGCTGTTTTTT
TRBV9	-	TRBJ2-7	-	CARSASTGSYYEQYF	TGTGCCCGCAGCGCCTCAACAGGGTCCTACTACGAGCAGTACTTC
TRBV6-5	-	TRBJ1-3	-	CASQRAGNSGNTIYF	TGTGCCAGCCAAAGGGCGGGGAACTCTGGAAACACCATATATTTT
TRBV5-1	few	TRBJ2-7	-	CASSLGTGIAYEQYF	TGCGCCAGCAGCTTGGGTACAGGGATCGCCTACGAGCAGTACTTC
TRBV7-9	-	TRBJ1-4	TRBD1	CASSFGQEDNEKLFF	TGTGCCAGCAGTTTCGGACAGGAGGATAATGAAAAACTGTTTTTT
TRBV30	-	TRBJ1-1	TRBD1	CAWSFPKRQGMNTEAFF	TGTGCCTGGAGTTTTCCGAAACGACAGGGCATGAACACTGAAGCTTTCTTT
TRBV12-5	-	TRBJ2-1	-	CASAPWGGLLEQFF	TGTGCTAGTGCCCCTTGGGGGGGGCTCCTTGAGCAGTTCTTC
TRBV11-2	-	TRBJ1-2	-	CASSSGWHYGYTF	TGTGCCAGCAGCTCAGGATGGCACTATGGCTACACCTTC
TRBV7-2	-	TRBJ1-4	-	CASSSQGGRTNEKLFF	TGTGCCAGCAGCTCACAGGGAGGGAGAACTAATGAAAAACTGTTTTTT
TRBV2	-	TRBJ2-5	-	CASSPGPGSETQYF	TGTGCCAGCAGTCCGGGTCCTGGATCAGAGACCCAGTACTTC
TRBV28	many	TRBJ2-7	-	CASSQKGVVLEQYF	TGTGCCAGCAGTCAGAAGGGAGTTGTCTTGGAGCAGTACTTC
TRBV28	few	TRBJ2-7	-	CASSRGGPLKVLVYEQYF	TGTGCCAGCAGCCGAGGGGGGCCCCTCAAAGTCCTAGTCTACGAGCAGTACTTC
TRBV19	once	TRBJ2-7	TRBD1	CASSLGQGIAYEQYF	TGTGCCAGTAGCCTGGGACAGGGGATTGCCTACGAGCAGTACTTC
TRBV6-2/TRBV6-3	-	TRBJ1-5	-	CAVKQGSNQPQHF	TGTGCCGTTAAACAGGGCAGCAATCAGCCCCAGCATTTT
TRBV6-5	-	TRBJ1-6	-	CASSYSKHGSGPLHF	TGTGCCAGCAGTTACTCGAAGCACGGAAGCGGGCCCCTCCACTTT
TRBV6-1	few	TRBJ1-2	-	CAIVSGRGYGYTF	TGTGCCATTGTATCGGGCAGGGGCTATGGCTACACCTTC
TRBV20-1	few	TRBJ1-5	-	CSALMRRSNQPQHF	TGCAGTGCTCTCATGAGGCGGAGCAATCAGCCCCAGCATTTT
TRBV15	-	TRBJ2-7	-	CATSLGYEQYF	TGTGCCACCAGCTTAGGTTACGAGCAGTACTTC
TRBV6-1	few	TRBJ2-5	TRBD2	CASTSGLAGQETQYF	TGTGCCAGCACCTCGGGACTAGCGGGGCAAGAGACCCAGTACTTC
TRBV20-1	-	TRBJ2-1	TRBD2	CSANDQAGTLKNEQFF	TGCAGTGCTAACGATCAAGCGGGGACCCTTAAGAATGAGCAGTTCTTC
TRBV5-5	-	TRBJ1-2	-	CASSLVTGTSNYGYTF	TGTGCCAGCAGCTTGGTAACAGGGACCTCCAACTATGGCTACACCTTC
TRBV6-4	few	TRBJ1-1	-	CASSQQGNTEAFF	TGTGCCAGCAGCCAACAGGGAAACACTGAAGCTTTCTTT
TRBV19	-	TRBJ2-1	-	CASSRYPNEQFF	TGTGCCAGTAGTAGGTACCCCAATGAGCAGTTCTTC
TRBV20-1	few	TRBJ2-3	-	CSARDSGEGLTDTQYF	TGCAGTGCTAGAGATTCAGGGGAGGGCCTGACAGATACGCAGTATTTT
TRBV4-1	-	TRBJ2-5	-	CASSQDEEACQETQYF	TGCGCCAGCAGCCAAGATGAGGAAGCATGCCAAGAGACCCAGTACTTC
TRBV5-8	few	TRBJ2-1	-	CASSSSWDRRGYNEQFF	TGTGCCAGCAGCTCCTCATGGGACCGTCGGGGCTACAATGAGCAGTTCTTC
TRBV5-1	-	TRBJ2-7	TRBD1	CASSLTTGDGYEQYF	TGCGCCAGCAGCTTGACGACAGGGGATGGCTACGAGCAGTACTTC
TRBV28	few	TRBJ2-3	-	CASGSGVDTQYF	TGTGCCAGCGGTTCAGGGGTGGATACGCAGTATTTT
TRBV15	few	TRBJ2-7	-	CATSRDLEGSYEQYF	TGTGCCACCAGCAGAGATCTGGAGGGCTCCTACGAGCAGTACTTC
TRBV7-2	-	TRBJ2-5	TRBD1	CASSLRTGYRRETQYF	TGTGCCAGCAGCCTAAGGACAGGTTATAGACGGGAGACCCAGTACTTC
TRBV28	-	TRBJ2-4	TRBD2	CASRPSGSGIQYF	TGTGCCAGCAGACCTAGCGGGAGCGGCATTCAGTACTTC
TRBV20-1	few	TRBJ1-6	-	CSAPLGRQSPLHF	TGCAGTGCCCCTCTCGGACGTCAGTCACCCCTCCACTTT
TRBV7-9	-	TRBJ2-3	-	CASSLLSSSRGTDTQYF	TGTGCCAGCAGCTTATTGAGCAGTTCGCGGGGCACAGATACGCAGTATTTT
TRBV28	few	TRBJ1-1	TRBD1	CASNGQGFGTEAFF	TGTGCCAGCAACGGACAGGGGTTCGGCACTGAAGCTTTCTTT
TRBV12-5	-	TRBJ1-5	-	CASGWTGPQHF	TGTGCTAGTGGTTGGACGGGGCCCCAGCATTTT
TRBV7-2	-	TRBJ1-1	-	CASSFGQRDEAFF	TGTGCCAGCAGCTTTGGCCAGCGGGATGAAGCTTTCTTT
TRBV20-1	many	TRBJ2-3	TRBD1	CSATGFGQGTFTDTQYF	TGCAGTGCTACCGGATTCGGACAGGGTACTTTCACAGATACGCAGTATTTT
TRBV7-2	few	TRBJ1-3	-	CASSLVKVPSGNTIYF	TGTGCCAGCAGCTTAGTTAAGGTGCCCTCTGGAAACACCATATATTTT
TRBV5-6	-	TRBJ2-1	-	CASSQINLGITQFF	TGTGCCAGCAGCCAAATTAACCTCGGGATTACCCAGTTCTTC
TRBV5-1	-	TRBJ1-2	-	CASSGKKGIYGYTF	TGCGCCAGCAGCGGGAAGAAGGGGATCTATGGCTACACCTTC
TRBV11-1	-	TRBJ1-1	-	CASSLDSVEAFF	TGTGCCAGCAGCCTGGACAGCGTTGAAGCTTTCTTT
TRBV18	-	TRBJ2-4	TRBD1	CASSRTGTGGTKNIQYF	TGTGCCAGCTCACGAACCGGGACAGGGGGTACCAAAAACATTCAGTACTTC
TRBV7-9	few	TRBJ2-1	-	CASSLDPTLYNEQFF	TGTGCCAGCAGCTTAGATCCAACCCTATACAATGAGCAGTTCTTC
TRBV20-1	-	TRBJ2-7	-	CSASWRHSYEQYF	TGCAGTGCTAGTTGGCGGCATTCCTACGAGCAGTACTTC
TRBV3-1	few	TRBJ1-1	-	CASSPRLGPSGAFF	TGTGCCAGCAGCCCGAGGTTAGGGCCTAGCGGGGCTTTCTTT